The entry below gives a single T cell receptor beta chain sequence along with its context. Antigen specificity is unknown. The record originates from a study of T cell responses to AZD1222 COVID-19 vaccine. Whole-study results and caveats: Among the donors, most were white British and more were female, and clonal diversity was possibly underestimated. A rise in Spike-specific TCR breadth and depth followed two AZD1222 doses. Just a handful of AZD1222 recipients were seropositive at baseline.

Assay used: immunoSEQ multiplex PCR; TCRdb lists only in-frame clones, some missing. The sample yields fewer than 130,000 clones, 70% to 90% seen once. The V end lost 7 bases, the J end lost 7 bases, and 14 bases lay between the germline ends. Per the germline V gene, CDR1 is MNHEY and CDR2 is SMNVEV (reference sequence). The CDR3 is 13 residues long. The rearrangement uses TRBV27 and TRBJ1-5; D not certain. The sequenced sample was peripheral blood, obtained 28 days after the second AZD1222 dose. This sequence was found in an adult who received the AZD1222 COVID-19 vaccine. The CDR3 protein is CASKGLGRQPQHF. CDR3 coding DNA: TGTGCCAGCAAAGGCCTCGGCCGACAGCCCCAGCATTTT.